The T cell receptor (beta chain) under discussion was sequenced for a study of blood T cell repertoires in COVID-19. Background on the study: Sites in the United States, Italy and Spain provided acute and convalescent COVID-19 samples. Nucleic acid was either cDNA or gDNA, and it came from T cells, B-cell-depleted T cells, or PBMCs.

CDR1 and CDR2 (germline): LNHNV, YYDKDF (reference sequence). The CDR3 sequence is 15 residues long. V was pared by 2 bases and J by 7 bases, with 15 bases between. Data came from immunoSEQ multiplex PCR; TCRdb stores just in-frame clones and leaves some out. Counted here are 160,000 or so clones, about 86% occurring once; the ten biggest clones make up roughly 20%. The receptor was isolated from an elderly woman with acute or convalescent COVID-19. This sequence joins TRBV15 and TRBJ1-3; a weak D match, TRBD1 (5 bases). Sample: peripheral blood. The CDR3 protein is CATSRPGLEANTIYF. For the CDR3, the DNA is TGTGCCACCAGCAGACCGGGACTGGAGGCCAACACCATATATTTT.